What follows are 31 T cell receptor beta chains derived from one specimen sequenced in a study of CD8 T cells in ankylosing spondylitis. Study-level points and caveats: In ankylosing spondylitis blood, a motif of fewer than 10 highly homologous TCR beta variants appeared characteristic.

Each CDR3 protein gets one entry after TCRdb re-called the 5' RACE reads with MiXCR. The data contain some 140,000 distinct CDR3 sequences, roughly 17% of them singletons. These receptors have no known antigen. Sequenced sample: blood, either unsorted or a sorted T cell fraction (not recorded which). Source of these receptors: a male donor with ankylosing spondylitis.

The rearrangement joins TRBV6-1 to TRBJ1-5; D not resolved. The V end was cut by 2 bases, the J end by 3 bases, with 11 bases between. Looked up from germline, CDR1 is MNHNS and CDR2 is SASEGT. CDR3 size: 15 residues. CDR3 bases: TGTGCCAGCAGTGAACCCCTCGATTTCAATCAGCCCCAGCATTTT. It translates to CASSEPLDFNQPQHF.

This sequence joins TRBV5-1 and TRBJ1-1, with 8 bases matching TRBD1. J gave up 4 bases and V 1 base, and 12 bases lay outside the gene matches. CDR1 is SGHRS, CDR2 YFSETQ, per germline. This CDR3 has 17 amino acids. In DNA form, the CDR3 reads TGCGCCAGCAGCTTGTTCGTAGGAGACAGGGGCTTCACTGAAGCTTTCTTT. It yields the protein CASSLFVGDRGFTEAFF.

Only a few counts were recorded for this clonotype. The chain combines TRBV10-3 with TRBJ2-2; a possible D gene is TRBD2 (6 bases). Germline values: CDR1 ENHRY, CDR2 SYGVKD. With 7 bases removed from V and 4 bases from J, the gap between germline ends came to 7 bases. The CDR3 contains 12 residues. CDR3 nucleotides: TGTGCCATCACTAGCGTCACCGGGGAGCTGTTTTTT. Translated: CAITSVTGELFF.

V is TRBV6-5 and J is TRBJ1-1; D remains unclear. Germline-derived CDR1 and CDR2 are MNHEY and SVGAGI. V was cut by 3 bases and J by 0 bases, with 8 bases left in between. CDR3 length: 14 amino acids. The CDR3 protein is CASSYDGMNTEAFF. CDR3 coding DNA: TGTGCCAGCAGTTATGACGGGATGAACACTGAAGCTTTCTTT.

The J gene is TRBJ1-3, the V gene TRBV5-1; D is perhaps TRBD1 (6 bases). The CDR3 is 15 residues long. The V gene's germline CDR1 is SGHRS and CDR2 YFSETQ. V lost 7 bases to trimming and J lost 0 bases, with 14 bases between them. CDR3: CASGQTGGSGNTIYF. Written as DNA, the CDR3 is TGCGCCAGCGGACAGACAGGCGGCTCTGGAAACACCATATATTTT.

This clonotype was counted only a few times. This rearrangement joins TRBV28 to TRBJ2-2; no clear D. With 5 bases removed from V and 2 bases from J, the gap between germline ends came to 12 bases. CDR3 size: 15 residues. Germline CDR1 reads MDHEN; CDR2 reads SYDVKM. The CDR3 spells CASSPMTHNTGELFF. CDR3 DNA sequence: TGTGCCAGCAGTCCCATGACACACAACACCGGGGAGCTGTTTTTT.

The chain carries TRBV4-1 and TRBJ1-2; maybe TRBD1 (6 bases). CDR1 MGHRA and CDR2 YSYEKL come from the germline V gene. Trimming cost V 4 bases and J 2 bases, with 14 bases left between them. CDR3 length: 15 amino acids. The CDR3 DNA reads TGCGCCAGCAGCCCAATTGGACAGTTCAACTATGGCTACACCTTC. This encodes CASSPIGQFNYGYTF.

The V and J genes are TRBV4-2 and TRBJ2-7; the match to TRBD2 covers 7 bases. The CDR3 covers 16 residues. CDR1 LGHNA and CDR2 YNFKEQ come from the germline V gene. Unmatched junction bases numbered 12, after V lost 5 bases and J lost 2 bases. This CDR3 is CASSLTERGTAYEQYF. CDR3 bases: TGTGCCAGCAGCTTGACCGAGCGGGGAACCGCCTACGAGCAGTACTTC.

This chain connects TRBV28 to TRBJ1-2; D uncertain. Deletions cut 2 bases from V and 3 bases from J, with 1 base between. Germline V gene lookup returns CDR1 MDHEN and CDR2 SYDVKM. This CDR3 is built from 11 residues. Written as DNA, the CDR3 is TGTGCCAGCAGTTTACACTATGGCTACACCTTC. It specifies CASSLHYGYTF.

This clonotype was observed a few times. This rearrangement joins TRBV5-6 to TRBJ2-1, with 9 bases that match TRBD2. V dropped 1 base and J dropped 4; count of bases not matched to a gene: 6. The V gene's germline CDR1 is SGHDT and CDR2 YYEEEE. The CDR3 consists of 16 residues. As DNA, the CDR3 is TGTGCCAGCAGCTTGTCTAGCGGGATAAAGTACAATGAGCAGTTCTTC. It is translated as CASSLSSGIKYNEQFF. Full variable domain (outside the CDR3, taken from reference TRBV5-6 and TRBJ2-1): DAGVTQSPTHLIKTRGQQVTLRCSPKSGHDTVSWYQQALGQGPQFIFQYYEEEERQRGNFPDRFSGHQFPNYSSELNVNALLLGDSALYLCASSLSSGIKYNEQFFGPGTRLTVL.

The J gene is TRBJ2-1, the V gene TRBV18, with TRBD1 matching over 10 bases. After removal of 5 bases from V and 3 bases from J, the junction contained 7 bases not matched to a gene. CDR3 length equals 16 residues. Germline V gene sequence: CDR1 KGHSH, CDR2 LQKENI. The CDR3 is CASSSRQGAIYNEQFF. The DNA of the CDR3 is TGTGCCAGCTCAAGTCGACAGGGGGCTATCTACAATGAGCAGTTCTTC.

This clonotype showed up just a few times. The chain has TRBV12-3 or TRBV12-4 and TRBJ2-2; tentative D call: TRBD2 (6 bases). The ends were cut back, 7 bases at V and 1 base at J, with 10 bases in the middle. This CDR3 contains 14 residues. The DNA for the CDR3 is TGTGCCAGCACCCTCGGGGGGAACACCGGGGAGCTGTTTTTT. This encodes CASTLGGNTGELFF.

The J gene is TRBJ2-1, the V gene TRBV29-1; no reliable D call. Germline V gene lookup returns CDR1 SQVTM and CDR2 ANQGSEA. CDR3 length: 10 amino acids. V lost 4 bases to trimming and J lost 6 bases, with 4 bases between them. The CDR3 is CSVVSNEQFF. The CDR3 region has the DNA TGCAGCGTTGTTAGCAATGAGCAGTTCTTC.

This clonotype has only a few counts. The chain carries TRBV4-1 and TRBJ2-1; possibly TRBD1 or TRBD2 for D (5 bases each). V was clipped by 3 bases and J by 12 bases, with 12 bases between them. CDR1 and CDR2 (germline): MGHRA, YSYEKL. This CDR3 region has 12 residues. CDR3 in amino acids: CASSQGPLVQFF. As DNA, the CDR3 is TGCGCCAGCAGCCAGGGACCTTTAGTGCAGTTCTTC.

This clonotype was seen more than once but under ten times. J is TRBJ2-3 and V is TRBV7-9; 10 bases line up with TRBD2. CDR1 and CDR2 (germline): SEHNR, FQNEAQ (reference sequence). This CDR3 has 16 residues. Losses at the gene ends were 2 bases for V and 2 bases for J; bases not matched to a gene: 4. The CDR3 is CASSLPLAGDTDTQYF. Written as DNA, the CDR3 is TGTGCCAGCAGCTTACCTCTAGCGGGGGACACAGATACGCAGTATTTT.

This clonotype turned up a few times. The rearrangement joins TRBV19 to TRBJ2-2; tentative D call: TRBD2 (6 bases). This CDR3 spans 14 amino acids. Germline CDR1 and CDR2: LNHDA and SQIVND (reference sequence). Trimming stripped 9 bases from V and 2 bases from J, with 13 bases between. For the CDR3, the DNA is TGTGCCAGCCTGACTAGTTACAACACCGGGGAGCTGTTTTTT. Translation: CASLTSYNTGELFF.

DNA of the CDR3: TGCAGTGCTAGATCCCTAGCGGGAGGGCTCGAGCAGTACTTC. Residues: CSARSLAGGLEQYF. The rearrangement uses TRBV20-1 and TRBJ2-7; 12 bases map to TRBD2. Trimming took 2 bases from V and 6 from J; bases not matched to a gene: 5. The CDR3 has 14 residues. Looked up from germline, CDR1 is DFQATT and CDR2 is SNEGSKA (reference sequence).

In this sample, this clonotype turned up many times. V gene TRBV27 combines with J gene TRBJ2-1; TRBD2 agrees at 8 bases. Germline CDR1 is MNHEY and CDR2 is SMNVEV (reference sequence). J lost 0 bases, V lost 8 bases, and 3 bases had no gene match. The CDR3 runs to 14 residues. CDR3 region: CASLGRGSYNEQFF. The CDR3, as DNA: TGTGCCAGCCTCGGGAGGGGCTCCTACAATGAGCAGTTCTTC.

This clonotype was seen only a few times. Here the CDR3 DNA reads TGTGCCAGCAGAGGACAGCCCACAGATACGCAGTATTTT. It codes for CASRGQPTDTQYF. V gene TRBV9 combines with J gene TRBJ2-3; D might be TRBD1 (6 bases). CDR3 length equals 13 residues. V lost 5 bases to trimming and J lost 2 bases, with 9 bases between them. Germline V gives CDR1 SGDLS, CDR2 YYNGEE.

The rearrangement joins TRBV6-1 to TRBJ1-2; D may be TRBD1 (5 bases). There are 14 residues in the CDR3. The ends were cut back, 2 bases at V and 8 bases at J, with 15 bases in the middle. Germline lookup yields CDR1 MNHNS and CDR2 SASEGT. CDR3 nucleotides: TGTGCCAGCAGTGAACGGCAGGGTAATTCAGGCTACACCTTC. It translates to CASSERQGNSGYTF.

The chain combines TRBV21-1 with TRBJ2-5. TRBV21-1 is classified as a pseudogene. This CDR3 has 14 amino acids. DNA of the CDR3: TGTGCCAGCAGCAAAATGGGCAGACAAGAGACCCAGTACTTC. Amino acids: CASSKMGRQETQYF.

The genes are TRBV20-1 and TRBJ1-5; tentatively, D is TRBD1 (5 bases). The V and J ends lost 6 bases and 6 bases respectively, with 27 bases between them. CDR1 and CDR2 from the germline V gene are DFQATT and SNEGSKA (reference sequence). There are 17 residues in the CDR3. The CDR3 DNA reads as TGCAGTGCCATGCCCTTCGAGCAGGGCGGCGCGGGTCAGCCCCAGCATTTT. Encoded protein: CSAMPFEQGGAGQPQHF.

The chain combines TRBV7-9 with TRBJ2-1; TRBD1 agrees at 9 bases. V shed 5 bases and J 7 bases; nucleotides not matched to a gene: 12. The CDR3 totals 16 residues. Looked up from germline, CDR1 is SEHNR and CDR2 is FQNEAQ (reference sequence). The CDR3 region is CASSSRDREFGNEQFF. The DNA for the CDR3 is TGTGCCAGCAGCAGCCGGGACAGGGAGTTTGGTAATGAGCAGTTCTTC.

The chain uses TRBV20-1 and TRBJ1-5; D uncertain. The germline V gene has CDR1 DFQATT and CDR2 SNEGSKA (reference sequence). The V end was cut by 5 bases, the J end by 0 bases, with 17 bases between. There are 16 residues in the CDR3. CDR3 DNA sequence: TGCAGTGCTCGGAGTAGACTAGAGCCTAGCAATCAGCCCCAGCATTTT. It translates to CSARSRLEPSNQPQHF.

The chain carries TRBV2 and TRBJ2-1; 9 bases are a match to TRBD2. CDR1 and CDR2 from the germline V gene are SNHLY and FYNNEI. Unmatched junction bases numbered 12, after V lost 4 bases and J lost 8 bases. This CDR3 has 16 amino acids. CDR3: CASSAQLAGPGDEQFF. CDR3 nucleotide sequence: TGTGCCAGCAGTGCTCAACTAGCGGGCCCTGGGGATGAGCAGTTCTTC.

This clonotype was counted a few times. This sequence joins TRBV11-2 and TRBJ2-3; D remains ambiguous. The V end lost 4 bases, the J end lost 5 bases, and 16 bases lay between the germline ends. This CDR3 region has 15 residues. Germline CDR1 is SGHAT and CDR2 is FQNNGV. The CDR3 protein is CASSSEVPVIDTQYF. CDR3 DNA sequence: TGTGCCAGCAGCTCAGAAGTCCCAGTTATAGATACGCAGTATTTT.

The chain links TRBV27 to TRBJ2-2; D possibly matches TRBD1 or TRBD2 (6 bases each). Per the germline V gene, CDR1 is MNHEY and CDR2 is SMNVEV (reference sequence). CDR3 length: 17 residues. Trimming stripped 2 bases from V and 1 base from J, with 14 bases between. The CDR3 DNA is TGTGCCAGCAGTTTAGCTCCCCGGGGGCAGAACACCGGGGAGCTGTTTTTT. Translated: CASSLAPRGQNTGELFF.

V and J are TRBV29-1 and TRBJ1-1; no clear D gene. This CDR3 contains 13 residues. Germline V gives CDR1 SQVTM, CDR2 ANQGSEA. Trimming shortened V by 0 bases and J by 3 bases, and 8 bases separated the two germline ends. CDR3 nucleotide sequence: TGCAGCGTTGAAGATCTAGAGGACACTGAAGCTTTCTTT. Protein product: CSVEDLEDTEAFF.

The J gene is TRBJ1-1, the V gene TRBV6-2 or TRBV6-3; a weak D match, TRBD1 (6 bases). With 5 bases removed from V and 5 bases from J, the gap between germline ends came to 12 bases. The CDR3 sequence is 13 residues long. From germline, CDR1 is MNHEY and CDR2 SVGEGT. The CDR3 loop is CASSLGQHTEAFF. CDR3 DNA sequence: TGTGCCAGCAGTCTAGGACAGCATACTGAAGCTTTCTTT.

The V gene is TRBV29-1, the J gene TRBJ2-5, with 10 bases fitting TRBD2. CDR1 and CDR2 (germline): SQVTM, ANQGSEA. The junction had 6 bases not matched to a gene; V was cut back by 3 bases and J by 2 bases. The CDR3 spans 15 residues. In DNA form, the CDR3 reads TGCAGCGTTGATAACCTAGCGGGAGTGCAAGAGACCCAGTACTTC. Residues: CSVDNLAGVQETQYF. Full variable domain (outside the CDR3, taken from reference TRBV29-1 and TRBJ2-5): SAVISQKPSRDICQRGTSLTIQCQVDSQVTMMFWYRQQPGQSLTLIATANQGSEATYESGFVIDKFPISRPNLTFSTLTVSNMSPEDSSIYLCSVDNLAGVQETQYFGPGTRLLVL.

V gene TRBV4-1 combines with J gene TRBJ1-5, with D tentatively TRBD1 (5 bases). V dropped 3 bases and J dropped 3 bases, with 9 bases sitting between them. Per germline, CDR1 MGHRA and CDR2 YSYEKL. The CDR3 totals 14 residues. This CDR3 is CASSHQGDNQPQHF. The CDR3 bases are TGCGCCAGCAGCCACCAGGGAGACAATCAGCCCCAGCATTTT.